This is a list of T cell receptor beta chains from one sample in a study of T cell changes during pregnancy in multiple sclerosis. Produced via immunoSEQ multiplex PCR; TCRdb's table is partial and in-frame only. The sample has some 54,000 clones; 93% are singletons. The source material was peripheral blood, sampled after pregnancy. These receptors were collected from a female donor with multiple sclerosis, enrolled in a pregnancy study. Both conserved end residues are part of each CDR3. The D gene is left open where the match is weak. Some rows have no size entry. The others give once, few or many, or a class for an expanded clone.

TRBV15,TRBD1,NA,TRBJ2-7,TGTGCCACCAGCAGAGGATACCGGGACAGGGGAAGGAGGGGAACCTACGAGCAGTACTTC,CATSRGYRDRGRRGTYEQYF
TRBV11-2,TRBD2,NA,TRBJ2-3,TGTGCCAGCAGCTTAGATATCCTAGCGGGACGACGCACAGATACGCAGTATTTT,CASSLDILAGRRTDTQYF
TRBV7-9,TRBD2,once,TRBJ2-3,TGTGCCAGCAGCCCCCCCCGGGGGGGCACAGATACGCAGTATTTT,CASSPPRGGTDTQYF
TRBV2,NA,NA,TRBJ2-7,TGTGCCAGCAGCCGGGATCTGACCTACGAGCAGTACTTC,CASSRDLTYEQYF
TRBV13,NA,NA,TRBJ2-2,TGTGCCAGCAGCGTCAGGGGGGCCGGGGAGCTGTTTTTT,CASSVRGAGELFF
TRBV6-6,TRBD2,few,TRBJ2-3,TGTGCCAGCACTCGGGGGGGCGACGGCACAGATACGCAGTATTTT,CASTRGGDGTDTQYF
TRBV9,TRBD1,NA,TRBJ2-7,TGTGCCAGCAGCGTAGAGGGGACAGGGTCCTACGAGCAGTACTTC,CASSVEGTGSYEQYF
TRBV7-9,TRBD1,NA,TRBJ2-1,TGTGCCAGCAGCTCGAACCCGGGACAGATAAATGAGCAGTTCTTC,CASSSNPGQINEQFF
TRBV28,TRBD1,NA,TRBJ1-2,TGTGCCAGCAGTAAGACAGGGGGAGGATATGGCTACACCTTC,CASSKTGGGYGYTF
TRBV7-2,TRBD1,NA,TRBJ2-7,TGTGCCAGCAGCCCAGACAGGGGGGACGAGCAGTACTTC,CASSPDRGDEQYF
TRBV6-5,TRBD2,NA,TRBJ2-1,TGTGCCAGCAGATCCCTAGCGGGAGGGGGGAATGAGCAGTTCTTC,CASRSLAGGGNEQFF
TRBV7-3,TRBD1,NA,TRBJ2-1,TGTGCCAGCAGCAGCGGACAGGGGAATGAGCAGTTCTTC,CASSSGQGNEQFF
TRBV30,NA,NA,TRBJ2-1,TGTGCCTGGAGTGACGGGACTGTGGTGGATGAGCAGTTCTTC,CAWSDGTVVDEQFF
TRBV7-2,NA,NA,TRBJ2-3,TGTGCCAGCAGGGGGGCGGGCACAGATACGCAGTATTTT,CASRGAGTDTQYF
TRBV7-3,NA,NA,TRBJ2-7,TGTGCCAGCAGCGTTACAGGGACGGCGGGTGAGCAGTACTTC,CASSVTGTAGEQYF
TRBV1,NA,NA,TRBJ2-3,TGCACCAGCAGCCAAGATCGGGGACTAGCGGGAGGAGATACGCAGTATTTT,CTSSQDRGLAGGDTQYF
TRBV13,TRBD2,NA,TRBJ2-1,TGTGCCAGCAGCTTAGGACTAGCGGGAGGGCCGAATGAGCAGTTCTTC,CASSLGLAGGPNEQFF
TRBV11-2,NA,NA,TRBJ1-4,TGTGCCAGCAGCTTTTCCAGGGGTAATGAAAAACTGTTTTTT,CASSFSRGNEKLFF
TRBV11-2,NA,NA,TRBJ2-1,TGTGCCGCAGGGGCCCGGGGCAATGAGCAGTTCTTC,CAAGARGNEQFF
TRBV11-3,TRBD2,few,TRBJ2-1,TGTGCCAGCAGCCTACTCGGCGGGGGGAACAATGAGCAGTTCTTC,CASSLLGGGNNEQFF
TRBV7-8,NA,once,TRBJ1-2,TGTGCCAGCAGCTTAGGAGTTTACGGCTACACCTTC,CASSLGVYGYTF
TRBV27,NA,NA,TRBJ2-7,TGTGCCAGCAGTACGCCACGGGGTACTCAGTACTTC,CASSTPRGTQYF
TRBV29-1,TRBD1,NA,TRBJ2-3,TGCAGCGGCAGGACGACAGGGTCTGAAGATACGCAGTATTTT,CSGRTTGSEDTQYF
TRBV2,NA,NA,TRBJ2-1,TGTGCCAGCAGTGATGGGCAGGACATGAATGAGCAGTTCTTC,CASSDGQDMNEQFF
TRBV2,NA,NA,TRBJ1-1,TGTGCCAGCAGCCAAATAGGGGGGAACACTGAAGCTTTCTTT,CASSQIGGNTEAFF